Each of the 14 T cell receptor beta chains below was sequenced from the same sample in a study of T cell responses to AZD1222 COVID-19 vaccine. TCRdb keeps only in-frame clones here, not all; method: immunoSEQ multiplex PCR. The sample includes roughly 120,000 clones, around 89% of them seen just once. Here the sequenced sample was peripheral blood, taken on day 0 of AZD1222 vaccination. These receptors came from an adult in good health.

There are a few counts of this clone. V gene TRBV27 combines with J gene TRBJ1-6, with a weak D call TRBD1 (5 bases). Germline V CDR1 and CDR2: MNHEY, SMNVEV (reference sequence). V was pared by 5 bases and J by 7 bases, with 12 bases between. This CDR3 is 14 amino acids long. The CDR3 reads CASSRDPRNSPLHF. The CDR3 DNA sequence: TGTGCCAGCAGTCGGGACCCTCGGAATTCACCCCTCCACTTT.

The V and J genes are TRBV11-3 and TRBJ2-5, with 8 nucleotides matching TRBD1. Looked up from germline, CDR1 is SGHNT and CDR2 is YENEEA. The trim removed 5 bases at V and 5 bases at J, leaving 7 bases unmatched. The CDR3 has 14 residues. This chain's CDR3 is CASSMTGEQETQYF. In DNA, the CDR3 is TGTGCCAGCAGCATGACAGGGGAGCAGGAGACCCAGTACTTC. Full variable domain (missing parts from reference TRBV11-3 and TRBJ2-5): EAGVVQSPRYKIIEKKQPVAFWCNPISGHNTLYWYLQNLGQGPELLIRYENEEAVDDSQLPKDRFSAERLKGVDSTLKIQPAELGDSAVYLCASSMTGEQETQYFGPGTRLLVL.

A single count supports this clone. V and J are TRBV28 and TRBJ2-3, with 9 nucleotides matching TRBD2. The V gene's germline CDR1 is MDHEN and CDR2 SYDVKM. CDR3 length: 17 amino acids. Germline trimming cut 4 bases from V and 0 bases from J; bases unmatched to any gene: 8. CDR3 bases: TGTGCCAGCAGTTCCCCGGCTAGCGGGAAAAGCACAGATACGCAGTATTTT. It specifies CASSSPASGKSTDTQYF.

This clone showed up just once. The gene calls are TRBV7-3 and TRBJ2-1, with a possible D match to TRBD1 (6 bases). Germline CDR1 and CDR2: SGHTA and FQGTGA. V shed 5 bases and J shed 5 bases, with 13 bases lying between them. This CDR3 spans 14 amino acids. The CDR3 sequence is CASSGTSDDNEQFF. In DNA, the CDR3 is TGTGCCAGCAGCGGGACATCGGACGACAATGAGCAGTTCTTC.

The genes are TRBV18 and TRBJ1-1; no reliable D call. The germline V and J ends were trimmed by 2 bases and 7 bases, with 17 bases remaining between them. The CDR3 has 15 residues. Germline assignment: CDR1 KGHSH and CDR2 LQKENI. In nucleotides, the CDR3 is TGTGCCAGCTCACCATTCGATAGTGTTGACGGTGAAGCTTTCTTT. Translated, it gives CASSPFDSVDGEAFF.

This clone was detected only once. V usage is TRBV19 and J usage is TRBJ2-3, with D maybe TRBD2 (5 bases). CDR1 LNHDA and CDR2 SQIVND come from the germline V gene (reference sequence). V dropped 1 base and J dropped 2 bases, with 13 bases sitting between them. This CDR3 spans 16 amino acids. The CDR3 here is CASSIGLALSTDTQYF. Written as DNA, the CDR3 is TGTGCCAGTAGTATAGGGCTAGCCCTCTCCACAGATACGCAGTATTTT.

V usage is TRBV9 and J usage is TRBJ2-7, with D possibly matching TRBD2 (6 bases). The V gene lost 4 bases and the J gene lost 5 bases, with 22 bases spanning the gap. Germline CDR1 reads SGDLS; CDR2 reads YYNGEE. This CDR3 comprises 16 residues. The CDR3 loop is CASSSGDGQEGHEQYF. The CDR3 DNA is TGTGCCAGCAGCTCGGGGGACGGGCAGGAAGGGCACGAGCAGTACTTC.

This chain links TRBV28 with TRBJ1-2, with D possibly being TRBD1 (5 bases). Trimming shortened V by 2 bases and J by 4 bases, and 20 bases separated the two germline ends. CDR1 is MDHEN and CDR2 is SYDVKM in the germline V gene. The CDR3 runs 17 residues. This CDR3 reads CASSLPGRTSEGYGYTF. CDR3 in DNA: TGTGCCAGCAGTTTACCCGGGAGGACAAGCGAAGGCTATGGCTACACCTTC.

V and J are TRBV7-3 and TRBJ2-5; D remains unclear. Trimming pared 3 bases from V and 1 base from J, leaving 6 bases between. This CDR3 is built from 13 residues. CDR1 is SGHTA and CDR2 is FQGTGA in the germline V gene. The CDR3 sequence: CASSFGPQETQYF. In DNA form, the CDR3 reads TGTGCCAGCAGCTTTGGTCCCCAAGAGACCCAGTACTTC.

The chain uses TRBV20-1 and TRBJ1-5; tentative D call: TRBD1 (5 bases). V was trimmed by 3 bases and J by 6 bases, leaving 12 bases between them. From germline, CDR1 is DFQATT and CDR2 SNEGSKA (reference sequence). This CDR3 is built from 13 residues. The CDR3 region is CSASPGSGQPQHF. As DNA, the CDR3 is TGCAGTGCTAGTCCAGGGTCAGGTCAGCCCCAGCATTTT.

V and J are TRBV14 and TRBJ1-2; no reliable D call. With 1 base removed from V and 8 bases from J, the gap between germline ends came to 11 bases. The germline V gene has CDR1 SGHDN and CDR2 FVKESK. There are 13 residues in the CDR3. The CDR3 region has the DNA TGTGCCAGCAGCCAAGTAGTTGAAGGGGGCTACACCTTC. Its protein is CASSQVVEGGYTF.

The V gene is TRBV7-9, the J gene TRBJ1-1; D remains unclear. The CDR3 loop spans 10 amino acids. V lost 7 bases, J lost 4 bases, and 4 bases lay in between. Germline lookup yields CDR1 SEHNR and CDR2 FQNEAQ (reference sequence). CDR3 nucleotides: TGTGCCAGCATTAGCACTGAAGCTTTCTTT. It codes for CASISTEAFF.

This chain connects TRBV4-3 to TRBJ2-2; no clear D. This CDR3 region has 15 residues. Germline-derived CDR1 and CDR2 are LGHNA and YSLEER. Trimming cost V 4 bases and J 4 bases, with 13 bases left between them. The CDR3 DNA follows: TGCGCCAGCAGCCCTTTTCGGCCGGGCACCGGGGAGCTGTTTTTT. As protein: CASSPFRPGTGELFF.

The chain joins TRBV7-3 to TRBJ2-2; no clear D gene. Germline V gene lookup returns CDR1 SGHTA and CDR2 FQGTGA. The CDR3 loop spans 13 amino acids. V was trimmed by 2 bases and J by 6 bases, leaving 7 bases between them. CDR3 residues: CASSLSSAGELFF. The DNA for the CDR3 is TGTGCCAGCAGCTTATCCTCAGCCGGGGAGCTGTTTTTT. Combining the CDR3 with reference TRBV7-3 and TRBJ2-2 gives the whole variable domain GAGVSQTPSNKVTEKGKYVELRCDPISGHTALYWYRQSLGQGPEFLIYFQGTGAADDSGLPNDRFFAVRPEGSVSTLKIQRTERGDSAVYLCASSLSSAGELFFGEGSRLTVL.